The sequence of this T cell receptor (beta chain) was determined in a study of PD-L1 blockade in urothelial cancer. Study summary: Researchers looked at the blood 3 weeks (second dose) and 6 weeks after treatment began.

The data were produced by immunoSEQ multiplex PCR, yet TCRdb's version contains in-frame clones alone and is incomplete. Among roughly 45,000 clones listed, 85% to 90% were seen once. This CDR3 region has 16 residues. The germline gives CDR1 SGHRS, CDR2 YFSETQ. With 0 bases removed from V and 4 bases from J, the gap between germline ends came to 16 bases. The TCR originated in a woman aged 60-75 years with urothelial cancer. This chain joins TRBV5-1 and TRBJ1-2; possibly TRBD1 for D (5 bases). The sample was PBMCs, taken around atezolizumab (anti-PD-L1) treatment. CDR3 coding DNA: TGCGCCAGCAGCTTGGGTGATGGGGGGATCGGCTATGGCTACACCTTC. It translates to CASSLGDGGIGYGYTF.